The next 26 T cell receptor beta chains were all read from a single sample in a study of response to subunit inactivated influenza vaccine listed by TCRdb under 2018. The library was obtained by RT-PCR. Sequenced using an Illumina HiSeq 2500. The raw public data were reprocessed by TCRdb itself: fastp quality trimming at Q25, MiXCR clonotype calling, in-frame beta chains only. Every distinct CDR3 protein forms one entry, paired with its most common genes and DNA. The sample table records more than 400,000 distinct CDR3 sequences; approximately 7.2% of these occur just once. Roughly 14% of the sample belongs to the ten largest clones. This specimen was PBMCs from blood, taken about 23 months after vaccination. Receptors were obtained from a man aged 45 to 70 who received an inactivated influenza vaccine. Donor details come from another sample of the same person, matched by shared clones.

This CDR3 is CAWSLRLWQETQYF. As DNA, the CDR3 is TGTGCCTGGAGTTTACGCCTTTGGCAAGAGACCCAGTACTTC. The rearrangement joins TRBV30 to TRBJ2-5; D is ambiguous. The CDR3 totals 14 residues. The V gene's germline CDR1 is GTSNPN and CDR2 SVGIG (reference sequence). Trimming cost V 2 bases and J 2 bases, with 12 bases left between them.

This sequence joins TRBV7-2 and TRBJ2-3, with a tentative D call TRBD1 (5 bases). The CDR3 extends over 16 amino acids. Trimming stripped 6 bases from V and 1 base from J, with 17 bases between. CDR1 SGHTA and CDR2 FQGNSA come from the germline V gene. The CDR3 nucleotides are TGTGCCAGCAGGCGGTCGGACATTCGGGGCACAGATACGCAGTATTTT. This codes for CASRRSDIRGTDTQYF.

This clonotype was counted a few times. The rearrangement joins TRBV25-1 to TRBJ2-7; D gene uncertain. This CDR3 spans 13 amino acids. Trimming shortened V by 2 bases and J by 2 bases, and 7 bases separated the two germline ends. Germline V lookup: CDR1 MGHDK, CDR2 SYGVNS. The CDR3 here is CASSEHIAYEQYF. In DNA, the CDR3 is TGTGCCAGCAGTGAACACATTGCCTACGAGCAGTACTTC.

This clonotype has just a few counts. This chain links TRBV9 with TRBJ2-4, with 9 bases aligning to TRBD2. The trim removed 4 bases at V and 1 base at J, leaving 6 bases unmatched. CDR3 length: 16 residues. CDR1 and CDR2 (germline): SGDLS, YYNGEE. The CDR3 sequence: CASSPRGGAAKNIQYF. For the CDR3, the DNA is TGTGCCAGCAGCCCCCGCGGGGGGGCGGCCAAAAACATTCAGTACTTC.

This clonotype was detected ten times or more. The gene calls are TRBV9 and TRBJ2-1; a possible D gene is TRBD1 (5 bases). The CDR3 spans 13 residues. Germline V gene data show CDR1 as SGDLS and CDR2 as YYNGEE. The V and J ends lost 4 bases and 6 bases respectively, with 11 bases between them. The CDR3 protein is CASSPNTGNEQFF. CDR3 DNA sequence: TGTGCCAGCAGCCCCAATACAGGCAATGAGCAGTTCTTC.

This clonotype has more than one count but fewer than ten. CDR3 in amino acids: CASSLSDSLNTGELFF. The CDR3 DNA is TGTGCCAGCAGTTTAAGCGACAGCTTGAACACCGGGGAGCTGTTTTTT. The chain has TRBV28 and TRBJ2-2; maybe TRBD1 (5 bases). The germline gives CDR1 MDHEN, CDR2 SYDVKM. Trimming cost V 2 bases and J 1 base, with 11 bases left between them. The CDR3 spans 16 residues.

This clonotype was observed many times. This chain uses TRBV6-1 with TRBJ2-1; TRBD2 matches at 8 bases. The CDR3 sequence is 16 residues long. Trimming cost V 6 bases and J 0 bases; bases outside gene matches: 7. CDR1 and CDR2 (germline): MNHNS, SASEGT. The CDR3: CASRPHSGSSYNEQFF. Written as DNA, the CDR3 is TGTGCCAGCAGGCCCCACAGCGGGAGCTCCTACAATGAGCAGTTCTTC.

This clonotype was seen many times. The V gene is TRBV3-1, the J gene TRBJ2-2, with a tentative D call TRBD2 (5 bases). Trimming removed 5 bases from V and 6 bases from J, with 13 bases in between. Germline V gene data show CDR1 as LGHDT and CDR2 as YNNKEL (reference sequence). CDR3 length equals 14 residues. The CDR3, as DNA: TGTGCCAGCAGCGGAGCCCCGAGGGCCGGGGAGCTGTTTTTT. Its translation: CASSGAPRAGELFF. The full variable domain, with the rest looked up from reference TRBV3-1 and TRBJ2-2, is DTAVSQTPKYLVTQMGNDKSIKCEQNLGHDTMYWYKQDSKKFLKIMFSYNNKELIINETVPNRFSPKSPDKAHLNLHINSLELGDSAVYFCASSGAPRAGELFFGEGSRLTVL.

This clonotype was observed many times. The chain couples TRBV14 to TRBJ2-1; tentatively, D is TRBD2 (6 bases). The V end lost 7 bases, the J end lost 4 bases, and 11 bases lay between the germline ends. The CDR3 is 13 amino acids. In germline, CDR1 is SGHDN, CDR2 FVKESK. CDR3 bases: TGTGCCAGCACGGCGGGACCATACAATGAGCAGTTCTTC. The encoded protein is CASTAGPYNEQFF.

The rearrangement joins TRBV5-6 to TRBJ2-7, with D uncertain. Germline CDR1 is SGHDT and CDR2 is YYEEEE. V was pared by 0 bases and J by 6 bases, with 10 bases between. This CDR3 is built from 13 residues. This CDR3 reads CASSLERAGEQYF. The CDR3, as DNA: TGTGCCAGCAGCTTGGAAAGGGCTGGCGAGCAGTACTTC.

The chain joins TRBV4-3 to TRBJ2-7; D possibly corresponds to TRBD1 (6 bases). The CDR3 length is 14 residues. V shed 0 bases and J shed 3 bases, with 9 bases lying between them. Germline CDR1 and CDR2: LGHNA and YSLEER. The DNA for the CDR3 is TGCGCCAGCAGCCAAGATGTGACAGGCTACGAGCAGTACTTC. It is translated as CASSQDVTGYEQYF.

This clonotype has ten or more counts. The gene calls are TRBV25-1 and TRBJ2-1; D gene unclear. The germline V gene encodes CDR1 MGHDK and CDR2 SYGVNS. Deletions cut 7 bases from V and 9 bases from J, with 13 bases between. The CDR3 runs to 12 residues. Written as DNA, the CDR3 is TGTGCCAGCACCAACGACGCCTCTGAGCAGTTCTTC. This translates into CASTNDASEQFF.

A note on this clonotype: At one boundary the junction diverges from the germline segment, which might be a read error. V and J are TRBV29-1 and TRBJ2-4; 14 bases match TRBD2. The germline gives CDR1 SQVTM, CDR2 ANQGSEA. The CDR3 consists of 18 residues. For the CDR3, the DNA is TGCAGCGTTGTTCCCACAGGGGGACTAGCGGGAGCCAAAAGCATTCAGTACTTC. This encodes CSVVPTGGLAGAKSIQYF.

This rearrangement joins TRBV4-2 to TRBJ2-1, with 14 positions matching TRBD2. This CDR3 region has 18 residues. V lost 4 bases to trimming and J lost 7 bases; unmatched junction nucleotides: 12. Per germline, CDR1 LGHNA and CDR2 YNFKEQ. CDR3 nucleotide sequence: TGTGCCAGCAGCCCCGGGACTAGCGGGGGTAATGGGGGGAATGAGCAGTTCTTC. Its protein is CASSPGTSGGNGGNEQFF.

This chain joins TRBV28 and TRBJ2-7, with D perhaps TRBD1 (5 bases). With 1 base removed from V and 7 bases from J, the gap between germline ends came to 20 bases. Germline CDR1 is MDHEN and CDR2 is SYDVKM. CDR3 length equals 16 residues. The CDR3 reads CASSLFLQGEEGEQYF. The CDR3 DNA is TGTGCCAGCAGTTTATTTCTTCAGGGCGAGGAAGGGGAGCAGTACTTC.

There are many counts of this clonotype. This chain uses TRBV7-2 with TRBJ2-5; TRBD2 agrees at 7 bases. In germline, CDR1 is SGHTA, CDR2 FQGNSA. The CDR3 loop spans 17 amino acids. V was clipped by 5 bases and J by 4 bases; unmatched bases: 16. The CDR3 protein is CASSPGQAGFGGETQYF. In DNA form, the CDR3 reads TGTGCCAGCAGCCCCGGTCAAGCGGGATTTGGGGGAGAGACCCAGTACTTC.

The chain links TRBV9 to TRBJ2-3; unclear D gene. The CDR3 loop spans 15 amino acids. The germline V gene encodes CDR1 SGDLS and CDR2 YYNGEE. Trimming cost V 1 base and J 0 bases, with 9 bases left between them. Here the CDR3 reads CASSVFAASTDTQYF. In nucleotides, the CDR3 is TGTGCCAGCAGCGTATTCGCGGCTAGCACAGATACGCAGTATTTT.

This clonotype has ten or more counts. The V call is TRBV4-1, the J call TRBJ2-5, with TRBD2 identical over 10 bases. Germline-derived CDR1 and CDR2 are MGHRA and YSYEKL. The CDR3 has 18 amino acids. V was pared by 2 bases and J by 5 bases, with 14 bases of the junction left unmatched. The DNA for the CDR3 is TGCGCCAGCAGCCAATTGTTTATGAAGCGGGAGGGCCCGGAGACCCAGTACTTC. This gives the protein CASSQLFMKREGPETQYF.

The V gene is TRBV10-3, the J gene TRBJ2-7; 9 bases align to TRBD1. The CDR3 has 16 amino acids. The germline V gene has CDR1 ENHRY and CDR2 SYGVKD. With V trimmed by 2 bases and J by 2 bases, 7 bases remained unmatched. The CDR3 protein is CAISEAPGQGTYEQYF. Here the CDR3 DNA reads TGTGCCATCAGTGAGGCGCCGGGACAGGGAACCTACGAGCAGTACTTC.

The chain uses TRBV7-9 and TRBJ2-3, with a weak D call TRBD1 (6 bases). Germline values: CDR1 SEHNR, CDR2 FQNEAQ (reference sequence). Between the trimmed V and J ends, which lost 3 bases and 1 base, there was a span of 14 bases. CDR3 length equals 16 residues. CDR3 DNA: TGTGCCAGCAGCTTGGGGGCTTCGCGGGGCACAGATACGCAGTATTTT. It is translated as CASSLGASRGTDTQYF.

This chain connects TRBV28 to TRBJ2-7, with D perhaps matching TRBD1 (6 bases). This CDR3 spans 13 amino acids. The V end was cut by 5 bases, the J end by 3 bases, with 11 bases between. Germline CDR1 reads MDHEN; CDR2 reads SYDVKM. Here the CDR3 DNA reads TGTGCCAGCAGTCGCGGACAGCGCTACGAGCAGTACTTC. Translation gives CASSRGQRYEQYF.

The rearrangement uses TRBV20-1 and TRBJ2-5; 7 nucleotides align to TRBD1. Germline V lookup: CDR1 DFQATT, CDR2 SNEGSKA (reference sequence). The CDR3 is 14 amino acids. J lost 5 bases, V lost 1 base, and 7 bases had no gene match. CDR3 amino acids: CSARVGGRGETQYF. CDR3 bases: TGCAGTGCTAGAGTAGGGGGCCGCGGTGAGACCCAGTACTTC.

The table lists this clonotype with a few counts. The chain recombines TRBV7-8 with TRBJ2-6; D is undetermined. V lost 1 base, J lost 2 bases, and 9 bases lay in between. The germline CDR1 and CDR2 sequences are SGHVS and FQNEAQ. This CDR3 has 16 amino acids. The CDR3 reads CASSLDPEPGANVLTF. CDR3 in DNA: TGTGCCAGCAGCTTAGATCCGGAGCCTGGGGCCAACGTCCTGACTTTC.

This clonotype has a handful of counts. In DNA, the CDR3 is TGTGCCAGCAGCTCGGGACTAGCGAGCCTCAACATTCAGTACTTC. Protein product: CASSSGLASLNIQYF. V gene TRBV7-2 combines with J gene TRBJ2-4, with TRBD2 matching over 10 bases. The V gene's germline CDR1 is SGHTA and CDR2 FQGNSA. V lost 4 bases and J lost 7; bases outside the gene matches: 7. There are 15 residues in the CDR3. Combining the CDR3 with reference TRBV7-2 and TRBJ2-4 gives the whole variable domain GAGVSQSPSNKVTEKGKDVELRCDPISGHTALYWYRQSLGQGLEFLIYFQGNSAPDKSGLPSDRFSAERTGGSVSTLTIQRTQQEDSAVYLCASSSGLASLNIQYFGAGTRLSVL.

This sequence joins TRBV6-6 and TRBJ2-3; D ambiguous. Trimming took 6 bases from V and 5 from J, leaving 12 bases between them. The CDR3 is made up of 13 amino acids. Germline CDR1 is MNHNY and CDR2 is SVGAGI (reference sequence). The CDR3 sequence is CASSSSGRDTQYF. The DNA for the CDR3 is TGTGCCAGCAGCTCTTCCGGCAGAGATACGCAGTATTTT.

The table lists this clonotype with many counts. The V gene is TRBV5-1, the J gene TRBJ2-3; 7 positions match TRBD1. CDR3 size: 15 residues. CDR1 and CDR2 (germline): SGHRS, YFSETQ. V lost 4 bases, J lost 1 base, and 6 bases stayed unmatched. The CDR3 sequence is CASSDGTAGTDTQYF. CDR3 sequence (DNA): TGCGCCAGCAGCGATGGGACAGCCGGCACAGATACGCAGTATTTT.